This paragraph reports one T cell receptor (beta chain). The antigen is unknown. V was trimmed by 3 bases and J by 6 bases, leaving 17 bases between them. The CDR3 has 15 residues. Germline CDR1 DFQATT, CDR2 SNEGSKA (reference sequence). The sample originates from a study of vaccination effects on CD4 cells after COVID-19. Sequenced by immunoSEQ multiplex PCR; TCRdb stores in-frame clones only, minus some. The table shows fewer than 30,000 clones, with about 84% occurring only once. Antigen-specific CD4+ T cells were expanded (with viral peptide pools) by the ViraFEST assay ahead of sequencing. Isolation of CD4+ T cells took place after less than 12 days of culture. SARS-CoV-2 infection was confirmed by PCR in the person between March and December 2020.

The specimen was CD4+ T cells from PBMCs cultured with HCoV-NL63 spike peptides, collected before COVID-19 vaccination. The source is a human donor who had a prior SARS-CoV-2 infection. The rearrangement uses TRBV20-1 and TRBJ2-2, with a possible D match to TRBD2 (6 bases). CDR3 DNA: TGCAGTGCTAGTCCGTTGGGGGGACTGGCCGGGGAGCTGTTTTTT. As protein: CSASPLGGLAGELFF.